This TCR beta chain was profiled in a study of blood T cells in healthy people across ages. Turning to the study itself: Per two T cells, about one barcoded beta molecule was captured through template switching.

Between the trimmed V and J ends, which lost 0 bases and 5 bases, there was a span of 9 bases. Germline V CDR1 and CDR2: SGHRS, YFSETQ. The CDR3 has 14 amino acids. This clonotype was observed a handful of times. The antigen remains undetermined. A J-beta primer mix and a sample-barcoded 5' primer were used in a second PCR of roughly 6 to 12 cycles. Each sample yielded at least 2.5 million CDR3-containing paired-end reads. Each CDR3 protein is one row after TCRdb ran MiXCR on the 5' RACE reads. The sample consists of over 300,000 distinct CDR3 sequences, about 52% of them appearing once. General study findings and limits: Nothing was known about donor CMV status, and this possibly confounded expanded clonotype changes. The unsorted PBMCs prevented any conclusive comparison of naive versus antigen-experienced cells.

The chain has TRBV5-1 and TRBJ1-5; D gene unclear. The clonotype was recovered from a man aged 55 to 69 in good health. The specimen was blood. The CDR3 reads CASSLDSTDQPQHF. The CDR3 DNA sequence: TGCGCCAGCAGCTTGGATAGCACCGATCAGCCCCAGCATTTT.